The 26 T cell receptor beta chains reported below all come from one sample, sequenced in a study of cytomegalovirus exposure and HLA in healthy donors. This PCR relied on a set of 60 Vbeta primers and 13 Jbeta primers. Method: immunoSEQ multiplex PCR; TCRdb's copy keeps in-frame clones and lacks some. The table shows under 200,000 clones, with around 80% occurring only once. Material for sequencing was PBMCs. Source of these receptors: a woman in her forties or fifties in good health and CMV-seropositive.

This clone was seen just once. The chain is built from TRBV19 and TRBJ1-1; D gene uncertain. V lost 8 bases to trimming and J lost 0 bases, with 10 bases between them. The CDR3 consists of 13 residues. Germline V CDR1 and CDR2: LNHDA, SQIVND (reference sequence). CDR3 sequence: CASSLGVNTEAFF. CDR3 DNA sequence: TGTGCCAGTTCCCTCGGAGTGAACACTGAAGCTTTCTTT.

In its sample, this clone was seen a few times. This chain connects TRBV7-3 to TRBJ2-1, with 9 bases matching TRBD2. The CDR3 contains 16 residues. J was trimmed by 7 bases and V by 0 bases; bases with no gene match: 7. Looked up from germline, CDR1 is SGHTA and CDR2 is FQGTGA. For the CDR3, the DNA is TGTGCCAGCAGCTTAACTGCGGCGGGAGGGCCGAATGAGCAGTTCTTC. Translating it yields CASSLTAAGGPNEQFF.

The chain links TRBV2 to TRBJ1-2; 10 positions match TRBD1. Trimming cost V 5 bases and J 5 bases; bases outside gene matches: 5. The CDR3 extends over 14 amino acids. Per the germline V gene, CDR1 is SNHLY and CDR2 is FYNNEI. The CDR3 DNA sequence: TGTGCCAGCAGTCTGACAGGGGGCTATTATGGCTACACCTTC. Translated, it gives CASSLTGGYYGYTF.

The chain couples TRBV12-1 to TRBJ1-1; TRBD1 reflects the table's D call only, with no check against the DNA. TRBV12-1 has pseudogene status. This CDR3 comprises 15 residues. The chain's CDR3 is CASSFPGDVGTEAFF. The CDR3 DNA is TGTGCCAGCAGCTTTCCAGGGGATGTCGGCACTGAAGCTTTCTTT.

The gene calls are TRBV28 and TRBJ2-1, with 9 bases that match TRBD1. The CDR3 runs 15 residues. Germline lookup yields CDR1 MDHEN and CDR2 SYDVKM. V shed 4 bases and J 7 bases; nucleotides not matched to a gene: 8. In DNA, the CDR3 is TGTGCCAGCAGTTGGGGGGGGACAGGGTTGAATGAGCAGTTCTTC. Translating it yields CASSWGGTGLNEQFF.

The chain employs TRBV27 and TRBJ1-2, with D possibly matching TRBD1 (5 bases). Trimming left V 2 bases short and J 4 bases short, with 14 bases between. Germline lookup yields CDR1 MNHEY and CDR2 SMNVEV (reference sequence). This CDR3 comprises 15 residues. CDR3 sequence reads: CASSLIQGGGYGYTF. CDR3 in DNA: TGTGCCAGCAGTTTAATCCAGGGAGGTGGCTATGGCTACACCTTC.

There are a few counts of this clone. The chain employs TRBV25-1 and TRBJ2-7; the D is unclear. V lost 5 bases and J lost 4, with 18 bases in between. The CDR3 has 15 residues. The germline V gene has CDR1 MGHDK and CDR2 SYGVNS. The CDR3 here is CASSYPRADIYEQYF. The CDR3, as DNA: TGTGCCAGCAGTTACCCGCGAGCCGATATTTACGAGCAGTACTTC.

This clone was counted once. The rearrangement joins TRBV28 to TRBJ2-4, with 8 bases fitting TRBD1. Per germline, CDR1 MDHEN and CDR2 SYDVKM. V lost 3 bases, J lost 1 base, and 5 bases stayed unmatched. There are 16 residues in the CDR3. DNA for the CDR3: TGTGCCAGCAGTTTTCAGGGGGCAAGGGCCAAAAACATTCAGTACTTC. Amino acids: CASSFQGARAKNIQYF. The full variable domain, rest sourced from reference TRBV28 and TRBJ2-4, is DVKVTQSSRYLVKRTGEKVFLECVQDMDHENMFWYRQDPGLGLRLIYFSYDVKMKEKGDIPEGYSVSREKKERFSLILESASTNQTSMYLCASSFQGARAKNIQYFGAGTRLSVL.

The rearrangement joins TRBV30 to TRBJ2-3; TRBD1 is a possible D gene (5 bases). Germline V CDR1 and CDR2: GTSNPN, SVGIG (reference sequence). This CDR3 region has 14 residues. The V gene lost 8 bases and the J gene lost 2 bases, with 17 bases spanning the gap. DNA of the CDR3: TGTGCCCAGGGTCGGGTATCCCTCACAGATACGCAGTATTTT. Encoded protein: CAQGRVSLTDTQYF. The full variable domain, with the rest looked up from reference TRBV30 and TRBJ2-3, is SQTIHQWPATLVQPVGSPLSLECTVEGTSNPNLYWYRQAAGRGLQLLFYSVGIGQISSEVPQNLSASRPQDRQFILSSKKLLLSDSGFYLCAQGRVSLTDTQYFGPGTRLTVL.

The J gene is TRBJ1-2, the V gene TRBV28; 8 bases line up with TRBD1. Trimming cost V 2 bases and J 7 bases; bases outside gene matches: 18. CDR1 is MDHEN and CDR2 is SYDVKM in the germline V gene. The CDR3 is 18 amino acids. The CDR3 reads CASSLPRDLTGGIGGYTF. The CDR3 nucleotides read TGTGCCAGCAGTTTACCCCGAGACTTAACAGGGGGAATCGGTGGCTACACCTTC.

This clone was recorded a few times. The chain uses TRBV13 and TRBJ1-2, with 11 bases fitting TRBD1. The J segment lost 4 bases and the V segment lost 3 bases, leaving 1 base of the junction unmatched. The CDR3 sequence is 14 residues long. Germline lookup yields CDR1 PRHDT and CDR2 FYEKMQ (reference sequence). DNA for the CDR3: TGTGCCAGCAGCTTGGGGACAGGGGGCTATGGCTACACCTTC. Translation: CASSLGTGGYGYTF.

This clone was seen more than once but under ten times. CDR3 in amino acids: CASSPGQGHTEAFF. The CDR3 nucleotides are TGTGCCAGCAGCCCCGGACAGGGCCACACTGAAGCTTTCTTT. The chain couples TRBV7-3 to TRBJ1-1, with 8 bases matching TRBD1. The V segment lost 5 bases and the J segment 3 bases; nucleotides outside the gene matches: 5. The germline CDR1 and CDR2 sequences are SGHTA and FQGTGA. CDR3 length: 14 amino acids.

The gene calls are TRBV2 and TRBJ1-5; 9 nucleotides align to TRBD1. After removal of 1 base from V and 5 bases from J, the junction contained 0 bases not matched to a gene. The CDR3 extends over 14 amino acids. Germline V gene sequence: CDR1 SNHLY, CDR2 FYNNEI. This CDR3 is CASSEGTGDQPQHF. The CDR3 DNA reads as TGTGCCAGCAGTGAAGGGACAGGGGATCAGCCCCAGCATTTT.

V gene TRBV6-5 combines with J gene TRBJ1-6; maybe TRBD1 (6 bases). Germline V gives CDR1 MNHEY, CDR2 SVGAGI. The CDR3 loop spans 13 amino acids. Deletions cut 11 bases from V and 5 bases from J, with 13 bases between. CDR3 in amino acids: CAGTRDNNSPLHF. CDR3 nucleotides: TGTGCCGGTACGAGGGACAATAATTCACCCCTCCACTTT.

For the CDR3, the DNA is TGTGCCAGCAGTTTACTTCGCAATCAGCCCCAGCATTTT. Its protein product is CASSLLRNQPQHF. The J gene is TRBJ1-5, the V gene TRBV27; the D is unclear. The CDR3 loop spans 13 amino acids. Trimming took off 2 bases at V and 2 bases at J, with 4 bases between the two ends. Germline CDR1 MNHEY, CDR2 SMNVEV (reference sequence).

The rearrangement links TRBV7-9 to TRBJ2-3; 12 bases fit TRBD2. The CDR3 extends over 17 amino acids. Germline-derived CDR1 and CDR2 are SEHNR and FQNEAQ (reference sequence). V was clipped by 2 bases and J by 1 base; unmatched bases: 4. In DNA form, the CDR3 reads TGTGCCAGCAGCTTAAGGACTAGCGGGGATCGCACAGATACGCAGTATTTT. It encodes CASSLRTSGDRTDTQYF.

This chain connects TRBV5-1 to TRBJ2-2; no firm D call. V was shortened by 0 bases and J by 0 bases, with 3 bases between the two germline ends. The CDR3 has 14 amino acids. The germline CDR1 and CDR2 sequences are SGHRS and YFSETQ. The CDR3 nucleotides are TGCGCCAGCAGCTTGGCCGCGAACACCGGGGAGCTGTTTTTT. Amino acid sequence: CASSLAANTGELFF.

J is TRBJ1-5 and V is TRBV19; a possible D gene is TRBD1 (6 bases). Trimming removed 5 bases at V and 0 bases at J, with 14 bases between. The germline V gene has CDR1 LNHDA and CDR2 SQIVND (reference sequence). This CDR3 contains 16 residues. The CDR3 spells CASSFGQLFSNQPQHF. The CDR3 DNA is TGTGCCAGTAGTTTTGGACAGCTCTTTAGCAATCAGCCCCAGCATTTT. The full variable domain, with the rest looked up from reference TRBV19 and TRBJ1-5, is DGGITQSPKYLFRKEGQNVTLSCEQNLNHDAMYWYRQDPGQGLRLIYYSQIVNDFQKGDIAEGYSVSREKKESFPLTVTSAQKNPTAFYLCASSFGQLFSNQPQHFGDGTRLSIL.

The CDR3 sequence is CASSSTGVGGYTF. Written as DNA, the CDR3 is TGTGCCAGCAGCTCGACAGGGGTGGGGGGCTACACCTTC. The chain couples TRBV7-3 to TRBJ1-2, with 8 bases lining up with TRBD1. This CDR3 region has 13 residues. The germline V gene encodes CDR1 SGHTA and CDR2 FQGTGA. J was trimmed by 8 bases and V by 4 bases; bases with no gene match: 6.

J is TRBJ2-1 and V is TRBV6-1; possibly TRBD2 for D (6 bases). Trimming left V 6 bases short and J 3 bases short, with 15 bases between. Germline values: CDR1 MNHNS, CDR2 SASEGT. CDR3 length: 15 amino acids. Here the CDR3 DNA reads TGTGCCAGCAGAGGGGACTCGTTTATCTACAATGAGCAGTTCTTC. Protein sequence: CASRGDSFIYNEQFF.

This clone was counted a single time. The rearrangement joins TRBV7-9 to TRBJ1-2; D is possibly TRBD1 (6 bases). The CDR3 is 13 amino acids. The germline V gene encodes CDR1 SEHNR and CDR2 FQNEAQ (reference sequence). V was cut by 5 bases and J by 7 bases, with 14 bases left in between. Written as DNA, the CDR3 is TGTGCCAGCAGCCGACAGGAGAGAGGTGGCTACACCTTC. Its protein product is CASSRQERGGYTF.

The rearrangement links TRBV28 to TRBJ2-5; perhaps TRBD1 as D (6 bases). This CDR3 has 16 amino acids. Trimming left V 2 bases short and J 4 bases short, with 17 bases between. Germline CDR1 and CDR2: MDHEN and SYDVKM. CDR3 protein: CASSLLGQPGRETQYF. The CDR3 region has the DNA TGTGCCAGCAGTTTACTCGGACAGCCTGGACGAGAGACCCAGTACTTC.

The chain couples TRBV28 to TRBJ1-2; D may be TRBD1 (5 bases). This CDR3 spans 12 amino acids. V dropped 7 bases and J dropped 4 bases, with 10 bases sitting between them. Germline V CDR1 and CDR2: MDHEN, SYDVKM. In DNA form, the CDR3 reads TGTGCCAGCAAAGGCGGGGGCTATGGCTACACCTTC. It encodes CASKGGGYGYTF.

CDR3 coding DNA: TGTGCCAGCAGGCGGGATCTAGCGGGAGAGGAGACCCAGTACTTC. Its protein is CASRRDLAGEETQYF. The V gene is TRBV2, the J gene TRBJ2-5; 10 bases line up with TRBD2. The CDR3 contains 15 residues. Germline assignment: CDR1 SNHLY and CDR2 FYNNEI. The J segment lost 5 bases and the V segment lost 6 bases, leaving 9 bases of the junction unmatched. Full variable domain (remainder filled in from reference TRBV2 and TRBJ2-5): EPEVTQTPSHQVTQMGQEVILRCVPISNHLYFYWYRQILGQKVEFLVSFYNNEISEKSEIFDDQFSVERPDGSNFTLKIRSTKLEDSAMYFCASRRDLAGEETQYFGPGTRLLVL.

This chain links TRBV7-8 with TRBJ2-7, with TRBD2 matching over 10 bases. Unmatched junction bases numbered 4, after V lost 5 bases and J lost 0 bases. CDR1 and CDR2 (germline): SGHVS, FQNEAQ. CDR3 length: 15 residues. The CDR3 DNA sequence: TGTGCCAGCAGCCGGGGACTAGCGAACTCCTACGAGCAGTACTTC. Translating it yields CASSRGLANSYEQYF.

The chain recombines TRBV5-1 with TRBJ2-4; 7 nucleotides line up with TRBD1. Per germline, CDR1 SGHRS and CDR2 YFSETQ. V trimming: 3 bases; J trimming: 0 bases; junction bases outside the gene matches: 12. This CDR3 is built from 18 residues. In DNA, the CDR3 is TGCGCCAGCAGCTCCCACAGGGGCACTCCTTTAGCCAAAAACATTCAGTACTTC. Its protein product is CASSSHRGTPLAKNIQYF.